This TCR beta chain was documented in a study of T-cell reconstitution after alpha-beta-depleted transplantation in children. The sample holds many counts of this clonotype. TCRbeta library preparation incorporated unique molecular identifiers. From the PCR reads, TCRdb called clonotypes with MiXCR, one entry per CDR3 protein. Of some 290,000 distinct CDR3 sequences in the sample, over 8% are singletons; the top ten hold roughly a tenth. Germline V gene sequence: CDR1 SNHLY, CDR2 FYNNEI. The V end lost 8 bases, the J end lost 3 bases, and 8 bases lay between the germline ends. The CDR3 runs to 11 residues.

This TCR derives from a human donor who donated a stem cell graft to a child with SCID. The sample here was PBMCs from the stem cell graft donor, taken from the stem cell graft. V and J are TRBV2 and TRBJ2-7; D is undetermined. The CDR3 spells CASGWGYEQYF. The DNA for the CDR3 is TGTGCCAGCGGGTGGGGCTACGAGCAGTACTTC.